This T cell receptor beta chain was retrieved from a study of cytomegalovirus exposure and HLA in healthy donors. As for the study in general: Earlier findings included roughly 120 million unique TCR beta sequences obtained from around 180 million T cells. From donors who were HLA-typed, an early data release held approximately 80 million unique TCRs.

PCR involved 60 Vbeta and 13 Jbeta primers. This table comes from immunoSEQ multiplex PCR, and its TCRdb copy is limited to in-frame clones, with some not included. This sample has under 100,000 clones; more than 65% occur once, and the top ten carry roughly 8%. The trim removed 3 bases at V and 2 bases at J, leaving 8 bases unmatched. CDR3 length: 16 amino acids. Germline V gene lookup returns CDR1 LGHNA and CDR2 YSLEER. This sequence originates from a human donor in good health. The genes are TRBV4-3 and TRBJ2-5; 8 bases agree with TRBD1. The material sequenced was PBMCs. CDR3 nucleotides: TGCGCCAGCAGCCAGTGGACAGGGTTACGTCAAGAGACCCAGTACTTC. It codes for CASSQWTGLRQETQYF.